This T cell receptor beta chain originates from a study of blood T cell repertoires in COVID-19. Looking at the study overall: Material from acute and convalescent COVID-19 was sourced from the United States, Italy and Spain. The cDNA or gDNA used as material had been derived from T cells, B-cell-depleted T cells, or PBMCs.

CDR1 and CDR2 from the germline V gene are MRHNA and SNTAGT. V was pared by 6 bases and J by 8 bases, with 14 bases between. The CDR3 is 14 residues long. Sequenced by immunoSEQ multiplex PCR; TCRdb stores in-frame clones only, minus some. The repertoire consists of approximately 360,000 clones, with roughly 90% occurring once and the leading ten covering 0.95% to 1.5%. The J gene is TRBJ1-6, the V gene TRBV6-4; D possibly corresponds to TRBD1 (5 bases). The specimen sequenced was peripheral blood. The TCR sequence derives from a man between 40 and 49 years old with acute or convalescent COVID-19. CDR3 in amino acids: CASSDGAEDSPLHF. In DNA, the CDR3 is TGTGCCAGCAGCGACGGGGCAGAAGATTCACCCCTCCACTTT.